The rows below give T cell receptor beta chains drawn from one sample of a study of identical twins. TCRdb independently ran MiXCR on the 5' RACE reads; one entry per CDR3 protein. The sample includes hundreds of thousands of distinct CDR3 sequences, less than 10% of them seen just once. These records were also assigned to another study, of yellow fever vaccine responses in identical twins.

Material for sequencing was PBMCs. These receptors were taken from a woman aged 18-29 years in good health. The CDR3 runs from the conserved cysteine through the conserved F or W. The D gene is left open where the match is weak. Size tells how often a clone was seen (once, few, many) or the class of an expanded clone, and some rows leave it out.

TRBJ2-7 - TRBV7-9 - CASSLMDRTYEQYF TGTGCCAGCAGCTTAATGGACAGAACCTACGAGCAGTACTTC
TRBJ2-3 few TRBV7-8 TRBD2 CASSMRTSGTDTQYF TGTGCCAGCAGCATGCGGACTAGCGGCACAGATACGCAGTATTTT
TRBJ2-2 few TRBV12-3/TRBV12-4 - CASSPFSGGAGELFF TGTGCCAGCAGTCCCTTCTCTGGGGGCGCGGGAGAACTGTTTTTT
TRBJ2-3 - TRBV4-2 TRBD2 CASSQDEAGGRTDTQYF TGTGCCAGCAGCCAAGATGAGGCGGGGGGGAGGACAGATACGCAGTATTTT
TRBJ2-3 few TRBV10-3 - CAITPSGTDTQYF TGTGCCATCACCCCGAGTGGGACAGATACGCAGTATTTT
TRBJ2-1 few TRBV6-1 - CASSQGLGQSEQFF TGTGCCAGCAGCCAGGGGCTCGGCCAGAGTGAGCAGTTCTTC
TRBJ1-6 few TRBV9 - CASSALEMGSYNSPLHF TGTGCCAGCAGCGCTCTAGAGATGGGGTCCTATAATTCACCCCTCCACTTT
TRBJ2-3 few TRBV6-2/TRBV6-3 - CASNPAEAGTDTQYF TGTGCCAGCAACCCAGCGGAGGCCGGCACAGATACGCAGTATTTT
TRBJ2-3 few TRBV2 - CASSYQSTDTQYF TGTGCCAGCAGTTACCAAAGCACAGATACGCAGTATTTT
TRBJ1-1 few TRBV30 - CAWSRPGTGGTEAFF TGTGCCTGGAGCCGTCCAGGGACGGGGGGCACTGAAGCTTTCTTT
TRBJ2-7 many TRBV6-2/TRBV6-3 - CASSYLAREQYF TGTGCCAGCAGTTATTTGGCGCGGGAGCAGTACTTC
TRBJ2-7 few TRBV9 TRBD1 CASSAGTAHYEQYF TGTGCCAGCAGCGCCGGGACAGCCCACTACGAGCAGTACTTC
TRBJ2-3 - TRBV29-1 - CSVGEVGVPDTQYF TGCAGCGTTGGTGAGGTGGGGGTCCCAGATACGCAGTATTTT
TRBJ2-3 - TRBV28 TRBD1 CASSLTSGGSLTDTQYF TGTGCCAGCAGTTTAACGTCAGGGGGATCCCTCACAGATACGCAGTATTTT
TRBJ1-6 many TRBV20-1 - CSAREMRDGNSPLHF TGCAGTGCTAGAGAGATGAGGGACGGCAATTCACCCCTCCACTTT
TRBJ1-2 many TRBV5-1 - CASSLAKGPNYGYTF TGCGCCAGCAGCTTGGCCAAGGGGCCTAACTATGGCTACACCTTC
TRBJ1-5 few TRBV12-3/TRBV12-4 TRBD1 CASSRTGVDQPQHF TGTGCCAGCAGTAGAACAGGGGTCGATCAGCCCCAGCATTTT
TRBJ1-5 - TRBV27 - CASSLKGLEQPQHF TGTGCCAGCAGTTTAAAGGGACTCGAGCAGCCCCAGCATTTT
TRBJ1-1 - TRBV11-2 - CASSLRRGTDTEAFF TGTGCCAGCAGCTTAAGGCGGGGCACCGACACTGAAGCTTTCTTT
TRBJ1-2 few TRBV28 TRBD1 CASSSLGTGGGGYTF TGTGCCAGCAGTTCTCTGGGGACAGGGGGCGGTGGCTACACCTTC
TRBJ2-6 few TRBV29-1 - CSVGGSQGVGANVLTF TGCAGCGTTGGAGGGAGTCAGGGTGTTGGGGCCAACGTCCTGACTTTC
TRBJ2-7 many TRBV7-7 - CASSLAAGGSYEQYF TGTGCTAGCAGCTTAGCGGCAGGGGGCTCCTACGAGCAGTACTTC